The 25 T cell receptor beta chains below were found in one sample sequenced in a study of T cell responses to AZD1222 COVID-19 vaccine. Here immunoSEQ multiplex PCR was the method, and the copy in TCRdb shows in-frame clones only, minus some. The sample shows around 170,000 clones, around 93% of them seen only once. The material sequenced was peripheral blood, taken on day 0 of AZD1222 vaccination. Receptors originate from an adult in good health.

The count of this clone is one. The J gene is TRBJ2-5, the V gene TRBV13, with 13 bases identical to TRBD2. The ends lost 4 bases at V and 5 bases at J; junction bases unmatched: 4. This CDR3 region has 15 residues. Germline V CDR1 and CDR2: PRHDT, FYEKMQ (reference sequence). The CDR3 sequence is CASSYRTSGSETQYF. CDR3 sequence (DNA): TGTGCCAGCAGCTACCGGACTAGCGGGAGCGAGACCCAGTACTTC.

The chain recombines TRBV10-2 with TRBJ1-5; D gene ambiguous. The CDR3 covers 12 residues. V dropped 4 bases and J dropped 6 bases, with 7 bases sitting between them. CDR1 is WSHSY and CDR2 is SAAADI in the germline V gene. The CDR3 DNA sequence: TGCGCCAGCAGTGGGGGTAGTCAGCCCCAGCATTTT. Encoded protein: CASSGGSQPQHF.

The rearrangement links TRBV3-1 (or the pseudogene TRBV3-2) to TRBJ2-5; tentative D call: TRBD2 (6 bases). V lost 1 base and J 3 bases, leaving 18 bases between the germline ends. The CDR3 extends over 17 amino acids. CDR1 and CDR2 (germline): LGHDT, YNNKEL (reference sequence). The CDR3 DNA sequence: TGTGCCAGCAGCCAAGTTGGGAACTCAGCGGGCGAAGAGACCCAGTACTTC. It codes for CASSQVGNSAGEETQYF.

The rearrangement links TRBV4-1 to TRBJ2-7; 7 positions agree with TRBD1. The CDR3 runs 14 residues. The ends lost 1 base at V and 8 bases at J; junction bases unmatched: 8. Germline CDR1 and CDR2: MGHRA and YSYEKL. This chain's CDR3 is CASSQASQGVQQYF. The DNA of the CDR3 is TGCGCCAGCAGCCAAGCCTCTCAGGGGGTACAGCAGTACTTC.

The chain recombines TRBV7-9 with TRBJ2-1, with 7 bases fitting TRBD1. CDR3 length: 14 residues. Losses at the gene ends were 5 bases for V and 6 bases for J; bases not matched to a gene: 7. CDR1 is SEHNR and CDR2 is FQNEAQ in the germline V gene (reference sequence). CDR3 amino acids: CASSGRQGPNEQFF. CDR3 DNA: TGTGCCAGCAGCGGACGACAGGGACCCAATGAGCAGTTCTTC.

The chain recombines TRBV4-2 with TRBJ2-1, with 12 bases lining up with TRBD2. This CDR3 comprises 16 residues. Germline V gene data show CDR1 as LGHNA and CDR2 as YNFKEQ. Trimming took 4 bases from V and 8 from J; bases not matched to a gene: 9. CDR3 coding DNA: TGTGCCAGCAGCCGAACTCCGGGACTAGCGGGTCATGAGCAGTTCTTC. Residues: CASSRTPGLAGHEQFF.

This chain uses TRBV5-4 with TRBJ2-1; 13 bases line up with TRBD2. The CDR3 is made up of 16 amino acids. The J segment lost 10 bases and the V segment lost 3 bases, leaving 10 bases of the junction unmatched. The germline V gene encodes CDR1 SGHNT and CDR2 YYREEE (reference sequence). As DNA, the CDR3 is TGTGCCAGCAGCTCGAAAACTAGCGGGAGGGCCACGGAGCAGTTCTTC. Amino acids: CASSSKTSGRATEQFF.

This rearrangement joins TRBV6-2 or TRBV6-3 to TRBJ1-5, with no clear D. This CDR3 spans 15 amino acids. V shed 0 bases and J shed 8 bases, with 14 bases lying between them. Germline CDR1 and CDR2: MNHEY and SVGEGT. CDR3 in DNA: TGTGCCAGCAGTTACTCGAATCCGGGTATGGAGCCCCAGCATTTT. Encoded protein: CASSYSNPGMEPQHF.

The V and J genes are TRBV18 and TRBJ1-2, with D possibly being TRBD1 (5 bases). There are 17 residues in the CDR3. With 2 bases removed from V and 6 bases from J, the gap between germline ends came to 22 bases. The germline CDR1 and CDR2 sequences are KGHSH and LQKENI. Written as DNA, the CDR3 is TGTGCCAGCTCACCAGGGACCCCGGTTGTAGCAATAAATGGCTACACCTTC. Protein sequence: CASSPGTPVVAINGYTF.

This rearrangement joins TRBV7-2 to TRBJ1-2; no clear D gene. Germline CDR1 SGHTA, CDR2 FQGNSA. The CDR3 totals 13 residues. V lost 7 bases and J 4 bases, leaving 13 bases between the germline ends. Here the CDR3 reads CASIQQRPYGYTF. The CDR3 coding sequence is TGTGCCAGCATCCAGCAACGGCCCTATGGCTACACCTTC.

This sequence joins TRBV6-5 and TRBJ2-5; TRBD1 might be the D (6 bases). The CDR3 contains 16 residues. V was shortened by 0 bases and J by 1 base, with 12 bases between the two germline ends. In germline, CDR1 is MNHEY, CDR2 SVGAGI. CDR3 residues: CASSYSDSTRQETQYF. CDR3 DNA sequence: TGTGCCAGCAGTTACTCGGACAGTACCCGCCAAGAGACCCAGTACTTC.

The gene calls are TRBV28 and TRBJ2-1, with TRBD2 matching over 10 bases. The CDR3 is made up of 16 amino acids. J lost 5 bases, V lost 3 bases, and 7 bases had no gene match. CDR1 is MDHEN, CDR2 SYDVKM, per germline. The CDR3 DNA is TGTGCCAGCAGTTTGTTGGGTAGCGGGAGGAACAATGAGCAGTTCTTC. It codes for CASSLLGSGRNNEQFF. The full variable domain, with the rest looked up from reference TRBV28 and TRBJ2-1, is DVKVTQSSRYLVKRTGEKVFLECVQDMDHENMFWYRQDPGLGLRLIYFSYDVKMKEKGDIPEGYSVSREKKERFSLILESASTNQTSMYLCASSLLGSGRNNEQFFGPGTRLTVL.

The V gene is TRBV13, the J gene TRBJ1-4; no definite D call. Germline V lookup: CDR1 PRHDT, CDR2 FYEKMQ (reference sequence). This CDR3 is 15 amino acids long. Trimming removed 1 base at V and 4 bases at J, with 10 bases between. CDR3 nucleotides: TGTGCCAGCAGCTTAGACCGACAACTTAATGAAAAACTGTTTTTT. Translation gives CASSLDRQLNEKLFF.

This chain links TRBV18 with TRBJ1-2; no clear D. V lost 6 bases and J lost 8, with 22 bases in between. This CDR3 has 15 amino acids. Germline values: CDR1 KGHSH, CDR2 LQKENI. The CDR3 protein is CASSLPDVGRRGYTF. The CDR3, as DNA: TGTGCCAGCTCTCTTCCGGACGTCGGGAGAAGAGGCTACACCTTC.

The rearrangement links TRBV19 to TRBJ2-1, with 7 nucleotides matching TRBD1. Germline loops: CDR1 LNHDA, CDR2 SQIVND (reference sequence). The CDR3 covers 13 residues. Trimming took 8 bases from V and 2 from J; bases not matched to a gene: 3. The CDR3 sequence: CASAGTAYNEQFF. The CDR3 DNA is TGTGCCAGTGCCGGGACAGCCTACAATGAGCAGTTCTTC.

Only one count was recorded for this clone. CDR3 residues: CASSLGGQSETQYF. The CDR3 DNA is TGTGCCAGCAGCTTAGGGGGACAGAGCGAGACCCAGTACTTC. The V gene is TRBV7-3, the J gene TRBJ2-5, with TRBD1 identical over 7 bases. The germline CDR1 and CDR2 sequences are SGHTA and FQGTGA. The CDR3 has 14 residues. With V trimmed by 2 bases and J by 5 bases, 5 bases remained unmatched.

This chain links TRBV6-5 with TRBJ2-5; weak D call: TRBD2 (6 bases). The V end was cut by 2 bases, the J end by 5 bases, with 15 bases between. The CDR3 consists of 15 residues. The germline CDR1 and CDR2 sequences are MNHEY and SVGAGI. CDR3 in amino acids: CASSYTPGATETQYF. The CDR3 coding sequence is TGTGCCAGCAGTTACACCCCGGGAGCTACGGAGACCCAGTACTTC.

CDR3 sequence (DNA): TGTGCCAGCAGCCGGGACGGAGACAATGAGCAGTTCTTC. As protein: CASSRDGDNEQFF. The chain joins TRBV3-1 (or the pseudogene TRBV3-2) to TRBJ2-1; either TRBD1 or TRBD2 may fit D (5 bases each). This CDR3 comprises 13 residues. CDR1 is LGHDT and CDR2 is YNNKEL in the germline V gene (reference sequence). The V and J ends lost 4 bases and 5 bases respectively, with 9 bases between them.

The J gene is TRBJ1-2, the V gene TRBV18; D is ambiguous. V was shortened by 5 bases and J by 3 bases, with 7 bases between the two germline ends. The germline CDR1 and CDR2 sequences are KGHSH and LQKENI. The CDR3 runs to 12 residues. This CDR3 is CASSEADYGYTF. The CDR3 DNA is TGTGCCAGCTCAGAGGCGGACTATGGCTACACCTTC.

The chain has TRBV28 and TRBJ1-2, with a tentative D call TRBD1 (6 bases). V was clipped by 1 base and J by 7 bases, with 13 bases between them. CDR1 is MDHEN and CDR2 is SYDVKM in the germline V gene. The CDR3 extends over 14 amino acids. CDR3 nucleotide sequence: TGTGCCAGCAGTTTATCCTCAGGGGTTTCTGGCTACACCTTC. It translates to CASSLSSGVSGYTF.

The chain employs TRBV4-1 and TRBJ1-6; 10 bases line up with TRBD1. The CDR3 totals 17 residues. The germline V gene encodes CDR1 MGHRA and CDR2 YSYEKL. The ends lost 2 bases at V and 7 bases at J; junction bases unmatched: 8. CDR3 DNA: TGCGCCAGCAGCCAATCCCATCGGACAGGGGGAAATTCACCCCTCCACTTT. Translating gives CASSQSHRTGGNSPLHF.

This sequence joins TRBV3-1 (or the pseudogene TRBV3-2) and TRBJ2-2; TRBD2 agrees at 9 bases. Losses at the gene ends were 4 bases for V and 5 bases for J; bases not matched to a gene: 14. The CDR3 is made up of 18 amino acids. The germline CDR1 and CDR2 sequences are LGHDT and YNNKEL (reference sequence). The CDR3 is CASSPRSPAGGKTGELFF. The CDR3 DNA sequence: TGTGCCAGCAGCCCCCGTTCTCCAGCGGGAGGAAAAACCGGGGAGCTGTTTTTT.

A single count supports this clone. The chain employs TRBV12-5 and TRBJ2-1; D is unclear. Trimming removed 1 base at V and 9 bases at J, with 10 bases between. The CDR3 length is 13 residues. Germline-derived CDR1 and CDR2 are LGHNT and FRNRAP. CDR3 sequence: CASGLGTGGEQFF. The CDR3 nucleotides read TGTGCTAGTGGTTTGGGGACGGGCGGTGAGCAGTTCTTC.

The genes are TRBV18 and TRBJ1-1, with 8 bases lining up with TRBD1. This CDR3 comprises 15 residues. Looked up from germline, CDR1 is KGHSH and CDR2 is LQKENI. The ends lost 6 bases at V and 0 bases at J; junction bases unmatched: 6. This CDR3 is CASSPNRGVNTEAFF. For the CDR3, the DNA is TGTGCCAGCTCGCCGAACAGGGGGGTGAACACTGAAGCTTTCTTT.

The rearrangement uses TRBV30 and TRBJ1-3; D call uncertain. Germline V gene sequence: CDR1 GTSNPN, CDR2 SVGIG (reference sequence). V was trimmed by 0 bases and J by 3 bases, leaving 15 bases between them. CDR3 length: 16 residues. For the CDR3, the DNA is TGTGCCTGGAGTGTACGTCCGAGGACGGGTGGAAACACCATATATTTT. Residues: CAWSVRPRTGGNTIYF.